This TCR beta chain was observed in a study of OX40 agonist ivuxolimab in advanced cancers. Trimming cost V 3 bases and J 3 bases, with 14 bases left between them. Germline-derived CDR1 and CDR2 are WNHNN and SYGVQD (reference sequence). CDR3 length: 15 amino acids. Regarding the study as a whole: Some nonresponders also had low normalized T-cell clonal expansion.

Measured with immunoSEQ multiplex PCR; TCRdb has only the in-frame clones, and not every one. The profile shows about 28,000 clones, 85% of them singletons. Comments on this clone: Its antigen is undetermined.

This chain connects TRBV10-1 to TRBJ1-1, with D possibly being TRBD1 (5 bases). The clonotype originates from an adult with an advanced solid tumor such as melanoma, head and neck, liver or kidney cancer. The material was CD4+ or CD8+ T cells sorted from blood, obtained in a trial of the OX40 agonist ivuxolimab. The CDR3 region has the DNA TGCGCCAGCAGTGAAGGGGTGGGGATCGACACTGAAGCTTTCTTT. Encoded protein: CASSEGVGIDTEAFF.